These T cell receptor beta chains were read from a single sample in a study of T cell responses to AZD1222 COVID-19 vaccine. This table comes from immunoSEQ multiplex PCR, and its TCRdb copy is limited to in-frame clones, with some not included. This repertoire shows approximately 94,000 clones, 88% found once; its top ten account for around 1.8%. Sequencing was performed on peripheral blood, taken on day 0 of AZD1222 vaccination. The receptors stem from an adult in good health. The CDR3 runs from the conserved cysteine through the conserved F or W. The order of the fields is clone size, D gene, V gene, J gene, CDR3 DNA, CDR3 protein. The D gene is left open where the match is weak. A row's size may be missing; if present it is once, few, many or a size class.

>.|.|TRBV7-2|TRBJ2-1
TGTGCCAGCAGCTCGTTAACTTACAATGAGCAGTTCTTC
CASSSLTYNEQFF
>.|.|TRBV2|TRBJ2-5
TGTGCCAGCAGTGACTGGGTTGTGGTTCAAGAGACCCAGTACTTC
CASSDWVVVQETQYF
>.|.|TRBV24-1|TRBJ1-1
TGTGCCACCAGTGATTCCCAGGCAGGGAGGAGAACTGAAGCTTTCTTT
CATSDSQAGRRTEAFF
>few|.|TRBV5-4|TRBJ1-5
TGTGCCAGCAGCTTTGATCCAGGAAGGAATCAGCCCCAGCATTTT
CASSFDPGRNQPQHF
>.|.|TRBV7-2|TRBJ2-1
TGTGCCAGCAGCCTAAGACGGCCCGGGGACTACAATGAGCAGTTCTTC
CASSLRRPGDYNEQFF
>.|.|TRBV29-1|TRBJ1-1
TGCAGCGGTAGAAACACTGAAGCTTTCTTT
CSGRNTEAFF
>.|TRBD2|TRBV7-6|TRBJ2-5
TGTGCCAGCAGCCCAAGACTAGCGGGAGGGGGTGAGACCCAGTACTTC
CASSPRLAGGGETQYF
>.|.|TRBV7-9|TRBJ1-4
TGTGCCAGCAGCTTAGCGATAGGACAGTCAACCAGTCCTAATGAAAAACTGTTTTTT
CASSLAIGQSTSPNEKLFF
>.|.|TRBV11-2|TRBJ2-3
TGTGCCAGCAGCTTAGGGGCTGACACAGATACGCAGTATTTT
CASSLGADTDTQYF
>.|.|TRBV27|TRBJ2-7
TGTGCCAGCAGTGAAAAGGGACAATACTACGAGCGGCAGTGCTTC
CASSEKGQYYERQCF